The present T cell receptor beta chain was sequenced within a study of identical twins. Whole-study findings and limits: Analyses of zero insertions could, in part, be confounded by invariant MAIT and iNKT cells.

A universal primer binding site was introduced by template switching. The final cDNA contained unique molecular identifiers. A single record per CDR3 protein comes from TCRdb applying MiXCR to the 5' RACE reads. The sample shows 300,000 to 400,000 distinct CDR3 sequences, around 12% of them seen only once. In germline, CDR1 is PRHDT, CDR2 FYEKMQ (reference sequence). Trimming cost V 0 bases and J 2 bases, with 5 bases left between them. The length of the CDR3 is 15 residues. A few counts support this clonotype. Its antigen is as yet unknown. The same sample was also used in a study of yellow fever vaccine responses in identical twins.

Sequences were obtained from CD8+ T cells sorted from blood. The sequence came from a woman aged 18-29 years in good health. The rearrangement uses TRBV13 and TRBJ2-6; no clear D gene. CDR3 loop: CASSLGKAGANVLTF. The CDR3 DNA sequence: TGTGCCAGCAGCTTAGGAAAGGCTGGGGCCAACGTCCTGACTTTC.